This section outlines one T cell receptor (beta chain) sequence together with its context. What it recognizes is unknown. These data belong to a study of OX40 agonist ivuxolimab in advanced cancers. Study details: Dose-escalation patients' cancers were hepatocellular carcinoma, melanoma, renal cell or head and neck cancer. Earlier treatment with anti-PD-1, anti-PD-L1 or anti-CTLA-4 was permitted, and 35% to 40% had received some.

This table comes from immunoSEQ multiplex PCR, and its TCRdb copy is limited to in-frame clones, with some not included. The sample carries about 29,000 clones, 82% recorded once. V was pared by 8 bases and J by 3 bases, with 9 bases between. From germline, CDR1 is LGHNA and CDR2 YSLEER. The CDR3 is 12 amino acids. Findings and limits, study-wide: More expanded clones were seen, on average, in CD8+ T cells than in CD4+. No antigen was identified for the clonally expanded peripheral T cells.

The TCR was taken from an adult with an advanced solid tumor such as melanoma, head and neck, liver or kidney cancer. The V call is TRBV4-3, the J call TRBJ2-3; D may correspond to TRBD1 or TRBD2 (5 bases each). Sequenced here: CD4+ or CD8+ T cells sorted from blood, sampled in a trial of the OX40 agonist ivuxolimab. CDR3 sequence reads: CASGEGTDTQYF. The CDR3 DNA reads TGCGCCAGCGGAGAGGGGACAGATACGCAGTATTTT.